This T cell receptor beta chain was captured in a study of T cell responses to AZD1222 COVID-19 vaccine. Study findings and constraints: The study found vaccine-associated CD4 TCRs spanning spike, dominant at 160-218 and 743-854. It should be noted that donors were predominantly white British and more often female, and clonal diversity was possibly underestimated.

With regard to this clone: Its antigen is not known.

The protocol was immunoSEQ multiplex PCR, while the TCRdb copy is restricted to in-frame clones and leaves out a portion. Among roughly 170,000 clones listed, roughly 88% were seen once. V shed 6 bases and J shed 2 bases, with 0 bases lying between them. CDR3 length: 10 amino acids. Per the germline V gene, CDR1 is MNHEY and CDR2 is SVGAGI. The specimen was peripheral blood, collected on day 0 of AZD1222 vaccination. The chain joins TRBV6-5 to TRBJ2-3; D is ambiguous. The receptor's source is an adult in good health. This CDR3 is CASSTDTQYF. CDR3 nucleotides: TGTGCCAGCAGCACAGATACGCAGTATTTT.